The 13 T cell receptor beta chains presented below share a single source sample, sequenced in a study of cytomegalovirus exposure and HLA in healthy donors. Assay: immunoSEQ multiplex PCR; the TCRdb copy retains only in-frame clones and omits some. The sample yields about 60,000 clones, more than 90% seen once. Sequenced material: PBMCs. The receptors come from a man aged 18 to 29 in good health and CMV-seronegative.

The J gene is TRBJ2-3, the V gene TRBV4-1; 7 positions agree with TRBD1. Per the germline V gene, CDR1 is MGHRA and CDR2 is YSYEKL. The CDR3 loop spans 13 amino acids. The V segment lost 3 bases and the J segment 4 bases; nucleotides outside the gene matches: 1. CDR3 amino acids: CASSHTGADTQYF. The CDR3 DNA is TGCGCCAGCAGCCATACAGGGGCAGATACGCAGTATTTT.

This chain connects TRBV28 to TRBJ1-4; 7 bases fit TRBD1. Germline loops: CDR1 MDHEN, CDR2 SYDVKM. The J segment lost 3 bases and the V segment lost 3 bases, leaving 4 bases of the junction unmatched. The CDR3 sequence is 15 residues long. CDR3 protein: CASSFPTGPNEKLFF. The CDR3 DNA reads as TGTGCCAGCAGTTTCCCGACAGGGCCTAATGAAAAACTGTTTTTT.

CDR3 amino acids: CASTPRDRGLGEQYF. The CDR3 region has the DNA TGTGCCAGCACTCCGAGGGACAGGGGGCTTGGGGAGCAGTACTTC. The chain combines TRBV27 with TRBJ2-7, with 12 nucleotides matching TRBD1. The length of the CDR3 is 15 residues. Trimming took 7 bases from V and 7 from J; bases not matched to a gene: 11. The germline gives CDR1 MNHEY, CDR2 SMNVEV (reference sequence).

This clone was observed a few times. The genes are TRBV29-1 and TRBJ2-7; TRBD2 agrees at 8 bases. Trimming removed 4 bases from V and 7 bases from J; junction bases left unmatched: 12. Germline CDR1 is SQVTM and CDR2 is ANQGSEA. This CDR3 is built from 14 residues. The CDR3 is CSVAGPGTRGEQYF. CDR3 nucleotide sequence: TGCAGCGTTGCGGGACCCGGGACTAGGGGTGAGCAGTACTTC.

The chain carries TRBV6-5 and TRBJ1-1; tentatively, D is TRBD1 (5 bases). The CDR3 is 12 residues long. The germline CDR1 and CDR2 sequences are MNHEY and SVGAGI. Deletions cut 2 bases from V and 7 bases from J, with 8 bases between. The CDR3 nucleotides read TGTGCCAGCAGTTACCCCGGGGGTGAAGCTTTCTTT. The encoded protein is CASSYPGGEAFF.

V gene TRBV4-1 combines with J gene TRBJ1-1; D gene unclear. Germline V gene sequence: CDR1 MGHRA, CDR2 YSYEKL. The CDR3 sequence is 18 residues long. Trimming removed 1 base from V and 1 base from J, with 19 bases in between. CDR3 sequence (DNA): TGCGCCAGCAGCCAAGCTCGCTCTCTGGGCGGGTGGAACACTGAAGCTTTCTTT. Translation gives CASSQARSLGGWNTEAFF.

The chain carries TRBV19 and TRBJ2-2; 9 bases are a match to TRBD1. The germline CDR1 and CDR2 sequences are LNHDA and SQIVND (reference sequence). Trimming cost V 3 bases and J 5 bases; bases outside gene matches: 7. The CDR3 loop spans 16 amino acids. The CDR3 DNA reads TGTGCCAGTAGTATCGTAAACAGGGGGCGGACCGGGGAGCTGTTTTTT. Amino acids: CASSIVNRGRTGELFF.

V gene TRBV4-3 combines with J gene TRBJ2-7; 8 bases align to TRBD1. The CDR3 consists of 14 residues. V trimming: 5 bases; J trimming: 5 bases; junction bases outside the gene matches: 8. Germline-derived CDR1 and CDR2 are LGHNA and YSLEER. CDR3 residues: CASSSRTGFHEQYF. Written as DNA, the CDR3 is TGCGCCAGCAGCTCACGGACAGGGTTCCACGAGCAGTACTTC.

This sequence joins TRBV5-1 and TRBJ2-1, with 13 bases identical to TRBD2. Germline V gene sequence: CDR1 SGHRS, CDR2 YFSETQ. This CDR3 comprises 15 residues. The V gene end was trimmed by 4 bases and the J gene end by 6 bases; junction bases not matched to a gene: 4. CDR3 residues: CASSVTSGRSNEQFF. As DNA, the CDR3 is TGCGCCAGCAGCGTGACTAGCGGGAGGTCCAATGAGCAGTTCTTC.

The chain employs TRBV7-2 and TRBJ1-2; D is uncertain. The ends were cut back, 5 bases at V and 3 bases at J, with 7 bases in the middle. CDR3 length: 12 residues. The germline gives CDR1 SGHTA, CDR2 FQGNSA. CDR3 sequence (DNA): TGTGCCAGCAGCCAAAACTACTATGGCTACACCTTC. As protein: CASSQNYYGYTF.

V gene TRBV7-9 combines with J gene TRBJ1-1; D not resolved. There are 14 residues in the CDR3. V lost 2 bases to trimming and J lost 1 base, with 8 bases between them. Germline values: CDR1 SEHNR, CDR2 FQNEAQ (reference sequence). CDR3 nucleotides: TGTGCCAGCAGCTTACGGCAGGAGAACACTGAAGCTTTCTTT. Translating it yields CASSLRQENTEAFF.

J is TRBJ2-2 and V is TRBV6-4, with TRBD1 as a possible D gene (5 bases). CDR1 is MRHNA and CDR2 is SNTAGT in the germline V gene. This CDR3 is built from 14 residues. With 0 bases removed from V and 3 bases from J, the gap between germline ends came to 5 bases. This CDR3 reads CASSDSGDTGELFF. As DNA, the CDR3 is TGTGCCAGCAGTGACTCAGGGGACACCGGGGAGCTGTTTTTT.

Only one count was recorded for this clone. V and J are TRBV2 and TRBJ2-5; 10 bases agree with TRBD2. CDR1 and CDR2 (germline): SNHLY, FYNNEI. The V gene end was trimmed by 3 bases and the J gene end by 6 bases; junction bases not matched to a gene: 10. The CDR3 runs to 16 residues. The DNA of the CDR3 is TGTGCCAGCAGTGAGGGTAGAGCGGGAGGGAGGAAGACCCAGTACTTC. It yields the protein CASSEGRAGGRKTQYF. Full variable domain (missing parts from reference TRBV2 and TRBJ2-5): EPEVTQTPSHQVTQMGQEVILRCVPISNHLYFYWYRQILGQKVEFLVSFYNNEISEKSEIFDDQFSVERPDGSNFTLKIRSTKLEDSAMYFCASSEGRAGGRKTQYFGPGTRLLVL.